The entry below gives a single TCR beta chain sequence along with its context. The antigen remains undetermined. This CDR3 is built from 15 residues. Trimming removed 4 bases at V and 4 bases at J, with 14 bases between. CDR1 is SQVTM and CDR2 is ANQGSEA in the germline V gene. These data come from a study of shared clonotypes between healthy human individuals. In the naive CD8 group, cells lacked CD45RO and were positively selected for CCR7, so terminally differentiated effector memory CD45RA+ cells were left out. Notes on the study in general: Clonotypes not shared had lower generation probabilities than those common to all four donors.

Clones were read by immunoSEQ multiplex PCR, and TCRdb kept only the in-frame ones, dropping some. The sample yields some 2,100,000 clones, about 92% seen once. V is TRBV29-1 and J is TRBJ2-6; D is undetermined. Material: naive CD8+ T cells from PBMCs. This TCR was sampled from a young man in good health. Some clones in this sample may be carry-over from other donors' samples. The DNA for the CDR3 is TGCAGCGTTGGGGGATCCCTTTTCGGGGCCAACGTCCTGACTTTC. Its translation: CSVGGSLFGANVLTF.